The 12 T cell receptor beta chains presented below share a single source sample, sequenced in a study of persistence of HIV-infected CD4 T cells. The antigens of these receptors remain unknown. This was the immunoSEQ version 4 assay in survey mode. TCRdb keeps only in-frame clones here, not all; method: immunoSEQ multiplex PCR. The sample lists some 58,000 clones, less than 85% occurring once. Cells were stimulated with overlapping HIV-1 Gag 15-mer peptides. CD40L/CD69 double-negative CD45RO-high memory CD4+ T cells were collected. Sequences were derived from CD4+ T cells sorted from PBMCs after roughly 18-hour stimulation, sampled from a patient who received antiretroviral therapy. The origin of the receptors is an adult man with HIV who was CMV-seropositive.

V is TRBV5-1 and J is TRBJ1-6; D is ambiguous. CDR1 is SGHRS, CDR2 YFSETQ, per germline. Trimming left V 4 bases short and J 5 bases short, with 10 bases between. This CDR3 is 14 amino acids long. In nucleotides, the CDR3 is TGCGCCAGCAGCGGCGCAACCAATAATTCACCCCTCCACTTT. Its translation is CASSGATNNSPLHF.

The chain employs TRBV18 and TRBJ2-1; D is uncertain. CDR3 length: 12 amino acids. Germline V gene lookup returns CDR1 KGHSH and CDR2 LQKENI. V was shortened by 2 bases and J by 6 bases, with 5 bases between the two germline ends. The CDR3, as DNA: TGTGCCAGCTCACCAAATACCAATGAGCAGTTCTTC. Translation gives CASSPNTNEQFF.

The CDR3, as DNA: TGCGCCAGCAGTGGGGACCGGAATCTGGCCAAAAACATTCAGTACTTC. The encoded protein is CASSGDRNLAKNIQYF. The genes are TRBV10-2 and TRBJ2-4; D might be TRBD1 or TRBD2, each matching 5 bases. The CDR3 totals 16 residues. Germline loops: CDR1 WSHSY, CDR2 SAAADI. The V and J ends lost 4 bases and 1 base respectively, with 14 bases between them.

The CDR3 sequence: CASSRTVSSYEQYF. CDR3 DNA: TGTGCCAGTAGCCGGACTGTCAGCTCCTACGAGCAGTACTTC. The chain employs TRBV19 and TRBJ2-7, with D maybe TRBD2 (5 bases). The V gene's germline CDR1 is LNHDA and CDR2 SQIVND (reference sequence). Trimming pared 6 bases from V and 0 bases from J, leaving 12 bases between. The CDR3 length is 14 residues.

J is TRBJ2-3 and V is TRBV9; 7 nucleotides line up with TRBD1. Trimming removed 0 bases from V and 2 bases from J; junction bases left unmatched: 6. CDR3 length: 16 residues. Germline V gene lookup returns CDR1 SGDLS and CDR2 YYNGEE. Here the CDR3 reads CASSVAGTALTDTQYF. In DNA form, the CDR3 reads TGTGCCAGCAGCGTAGCTGGGACAGCGCTCACAGATACGCAGTATTTT. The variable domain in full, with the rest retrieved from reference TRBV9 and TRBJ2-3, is DSGVTQTPKHLITATGQRVTLRCSPRSGDLSVYWYQQSLDQGLQFLIQYYNGEERAKGNILERFSAQQFPDLHSELNLSSLELGDSALYFCASSVAGTALTDTQYFGPGTRLTVL.

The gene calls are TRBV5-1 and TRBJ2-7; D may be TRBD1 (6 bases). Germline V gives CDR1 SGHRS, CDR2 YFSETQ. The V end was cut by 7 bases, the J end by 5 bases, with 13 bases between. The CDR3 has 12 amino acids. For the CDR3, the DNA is TGCGCCAGCTCCTCAACAGGGAACGAGCAGTACTTC. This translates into CASSSTGNEQYF.

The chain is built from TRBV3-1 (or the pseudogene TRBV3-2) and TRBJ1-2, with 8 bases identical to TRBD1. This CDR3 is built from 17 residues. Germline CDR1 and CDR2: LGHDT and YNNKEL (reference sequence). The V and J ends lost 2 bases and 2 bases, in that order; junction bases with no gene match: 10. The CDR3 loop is CASSQRGQGLKNYGYTF. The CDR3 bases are TGTGCCAGCAGCCAAAGAGGACAGGGACTAAAGAACTATGGCTACACCTTC.

The CDR3 region is CASSQTGQGNSPLHF. CDR3 coding DNA: TGTGCCAGCAGTCAGACCGGACAGGGAAATTCACCCCTCCACTTT. The rearrangement links TRBV6-6 to TRBJ1-6; 8 nucleotides line up with TRBD1. The CDR3 spans 15 residues. Trimming took 5 bases from V and 7 from J; bases not matched to a gene: 7. The germline CDR1 and CDR2 sequences are MNHNY and SVGAGI (reference sequence).

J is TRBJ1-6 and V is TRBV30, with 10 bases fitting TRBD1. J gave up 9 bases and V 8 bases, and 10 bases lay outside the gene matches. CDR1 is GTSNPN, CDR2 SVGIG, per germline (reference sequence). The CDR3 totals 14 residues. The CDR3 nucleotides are TGTGCCGGCAAGACAGGGGGCCTCGGTTCACCCCTCCACTTT. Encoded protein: CAGKTGGLGSPLHF.

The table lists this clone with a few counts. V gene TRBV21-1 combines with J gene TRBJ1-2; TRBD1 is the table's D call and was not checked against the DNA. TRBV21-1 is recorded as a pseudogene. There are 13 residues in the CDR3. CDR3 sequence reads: CASAKGRDYGYTF. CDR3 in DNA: TGTGCCAGCGCCAAGGGCAGGGACTATGGCTACACCTTC.

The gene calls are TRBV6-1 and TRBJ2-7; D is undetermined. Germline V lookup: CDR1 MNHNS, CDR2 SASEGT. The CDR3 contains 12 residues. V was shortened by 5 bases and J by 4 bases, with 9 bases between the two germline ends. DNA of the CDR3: TGTGCCAGCAGTTTTGCTACTTACGAGCAGTACTTC. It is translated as CASSFATYEQYF.

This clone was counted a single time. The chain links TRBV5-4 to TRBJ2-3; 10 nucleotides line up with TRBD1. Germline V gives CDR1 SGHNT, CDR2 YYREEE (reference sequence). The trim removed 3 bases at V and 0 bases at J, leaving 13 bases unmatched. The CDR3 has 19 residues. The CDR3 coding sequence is TGTGCCAGCAGCTCCCGGGACAGGGGATCGTTTACTAGCACAGATACGCAGTATTTT. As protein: CASSSRDRGSFTSTDTQYF.